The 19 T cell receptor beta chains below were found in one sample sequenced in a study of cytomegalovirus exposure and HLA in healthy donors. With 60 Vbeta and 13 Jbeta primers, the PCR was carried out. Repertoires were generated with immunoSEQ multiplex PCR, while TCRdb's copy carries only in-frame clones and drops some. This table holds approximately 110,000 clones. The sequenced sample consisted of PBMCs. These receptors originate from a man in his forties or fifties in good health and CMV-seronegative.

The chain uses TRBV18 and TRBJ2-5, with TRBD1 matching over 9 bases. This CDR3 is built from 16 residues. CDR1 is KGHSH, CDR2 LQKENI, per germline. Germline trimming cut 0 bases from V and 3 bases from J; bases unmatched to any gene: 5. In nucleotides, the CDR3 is TGTGCCAGCTCACCACCCTACGGGACAGGGAAAGAGACCCAGTACTTC. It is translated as CASSPPYGTGKETQYF.

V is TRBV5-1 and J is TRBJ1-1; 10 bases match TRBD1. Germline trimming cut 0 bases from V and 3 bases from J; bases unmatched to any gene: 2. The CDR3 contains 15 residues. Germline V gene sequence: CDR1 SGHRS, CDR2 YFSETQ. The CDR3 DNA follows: TGCGCCAGCAGCTTGGAAGGACAGGGGGACACTGAAGCTTTCTTT. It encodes CASSLEGQGDTEAFF.

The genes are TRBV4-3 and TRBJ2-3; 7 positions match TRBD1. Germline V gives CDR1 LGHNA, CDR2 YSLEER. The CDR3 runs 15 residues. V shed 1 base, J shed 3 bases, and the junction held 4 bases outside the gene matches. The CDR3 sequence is CASSQGGGRTDTQYF. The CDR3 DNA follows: TGCGCCAGCAGCCAAGGAGGGGGCAGAACAGATACGCAGTATTTT.

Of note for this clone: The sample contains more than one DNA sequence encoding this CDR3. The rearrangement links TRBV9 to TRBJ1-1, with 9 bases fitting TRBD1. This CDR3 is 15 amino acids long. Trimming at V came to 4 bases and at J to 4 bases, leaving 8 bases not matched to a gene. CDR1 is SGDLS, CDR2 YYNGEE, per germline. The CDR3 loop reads CASSTQGARPTEAFF. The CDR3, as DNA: TGTGCCAGCAGCACACAGGGGGCCCGTCCCACTGAAGCTTTCTTT.

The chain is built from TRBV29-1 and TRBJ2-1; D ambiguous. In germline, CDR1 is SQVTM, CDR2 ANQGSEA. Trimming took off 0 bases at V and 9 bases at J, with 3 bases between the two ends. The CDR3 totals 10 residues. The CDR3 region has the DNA TGCAGCGTTGAAGAGGCTGAGCAGTTCTTC. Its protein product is CSVEEAEQFF.

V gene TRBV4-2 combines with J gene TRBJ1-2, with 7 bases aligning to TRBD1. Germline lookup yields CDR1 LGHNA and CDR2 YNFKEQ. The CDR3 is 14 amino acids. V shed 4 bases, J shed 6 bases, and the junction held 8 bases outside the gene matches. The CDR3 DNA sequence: TGTGCCAGCAGCCTGACCGGGACAGACCATGGCTACACCTTC. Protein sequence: CASSLTGTDHGYTF.

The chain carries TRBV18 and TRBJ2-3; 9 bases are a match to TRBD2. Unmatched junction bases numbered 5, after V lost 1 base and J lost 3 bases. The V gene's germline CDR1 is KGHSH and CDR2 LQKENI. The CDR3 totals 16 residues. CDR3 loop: CASSPRELAGTDTQYF. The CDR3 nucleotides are TGTGCCAGCTCACCACGGGAACTAGCGGGTACAGATACGCAGTATTTT.

In DNA, the CDR3 is TGTGCCAGCTCACGAGAGGAGGGGTACACTGAAGCTTTCTTT. It is translated as CASSREEGYTEAFF. The chain is built from TRBV18 and TRBJ1-1, with D maybe TRBD1 (5 bases). The CDR3 runs to 14 residues. V was trimmed by 4 bases and J by 3 bases, leaving 12 bases between them. Germline V gives CDR1 KGHSH, CDR2 LQKENI.

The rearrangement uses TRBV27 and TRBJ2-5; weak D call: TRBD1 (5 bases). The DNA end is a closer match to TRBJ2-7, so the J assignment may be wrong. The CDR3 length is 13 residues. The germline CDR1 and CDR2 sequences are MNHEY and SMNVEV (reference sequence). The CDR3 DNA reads TGTGCCAGCGGTAGGGGTCTCGCGAACGAGCAGTACTTC. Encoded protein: CASGRGLANEQYF.

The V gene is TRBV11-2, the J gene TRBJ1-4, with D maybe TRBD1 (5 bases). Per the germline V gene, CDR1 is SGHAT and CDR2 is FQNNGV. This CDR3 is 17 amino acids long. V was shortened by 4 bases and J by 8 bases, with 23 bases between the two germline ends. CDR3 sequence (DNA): TGTGCCAGCAGCTCTAGCGGCCAGGGAACATTGGAAGAAAAACTGTTTTTT. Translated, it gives CASSSSGQGTLEEKLFF.

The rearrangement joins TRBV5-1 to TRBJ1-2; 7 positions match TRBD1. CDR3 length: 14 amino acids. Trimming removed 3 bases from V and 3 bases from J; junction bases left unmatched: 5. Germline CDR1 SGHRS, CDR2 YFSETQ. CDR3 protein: CASSSSGTDYGYTF. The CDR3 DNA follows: TGCGCCAGCAGCTCCTCCGGGACAGACTATGGCTACACCTTC.

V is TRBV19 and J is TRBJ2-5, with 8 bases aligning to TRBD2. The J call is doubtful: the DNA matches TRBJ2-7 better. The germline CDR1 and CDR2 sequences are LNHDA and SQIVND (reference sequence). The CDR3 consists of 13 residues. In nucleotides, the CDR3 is TGTGCCAGTAGTCGTAGCGGGAACTACGAGCAGTACTTC. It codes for CASSRSGNYEQYF.

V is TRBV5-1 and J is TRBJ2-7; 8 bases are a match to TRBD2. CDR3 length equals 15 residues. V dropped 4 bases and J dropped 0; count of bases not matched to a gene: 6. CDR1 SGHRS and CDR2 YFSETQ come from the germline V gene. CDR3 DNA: TGCGCCAGCAGCCGGGAGGGGGGTAACTCCTACGAGCAGTACTTC. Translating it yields CASSREGGNSYEQYF.

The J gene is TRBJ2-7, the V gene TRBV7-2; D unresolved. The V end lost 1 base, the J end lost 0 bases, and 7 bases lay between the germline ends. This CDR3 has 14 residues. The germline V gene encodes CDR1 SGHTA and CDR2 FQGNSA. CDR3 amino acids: CASSLVPGSYEQYF. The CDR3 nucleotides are TGTGCCAGCAGCTTAGTCCCCGGCTCCTACGAGCAGTACTTC.

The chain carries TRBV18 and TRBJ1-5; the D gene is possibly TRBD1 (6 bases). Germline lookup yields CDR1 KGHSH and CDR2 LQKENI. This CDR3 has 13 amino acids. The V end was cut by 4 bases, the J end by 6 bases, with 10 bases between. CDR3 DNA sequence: TGTGCCAGCTCACTACAGGGTCCTCAGCCCCAGCATTTT. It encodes CASSLQGPQPQHF.

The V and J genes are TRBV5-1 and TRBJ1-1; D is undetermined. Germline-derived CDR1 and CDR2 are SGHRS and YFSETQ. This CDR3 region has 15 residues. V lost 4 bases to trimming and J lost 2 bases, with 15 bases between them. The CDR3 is CASSPTPQKNTEAFF. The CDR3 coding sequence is TGCGCCAGCAGCCCCACACCACAGAAAAACACTGAAGCTTTCTTT. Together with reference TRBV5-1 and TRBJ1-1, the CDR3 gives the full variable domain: KAGVTQTPRYLIKTRGQQVTLSCSPISGHRSVSWYQQTPGQGLQFLFEYFSETQRNKGNFPGRFSGRQFSNSRSEMNVSTLELGDSALYLCASSPTPQKNTEAFFGQGTRLTVV.

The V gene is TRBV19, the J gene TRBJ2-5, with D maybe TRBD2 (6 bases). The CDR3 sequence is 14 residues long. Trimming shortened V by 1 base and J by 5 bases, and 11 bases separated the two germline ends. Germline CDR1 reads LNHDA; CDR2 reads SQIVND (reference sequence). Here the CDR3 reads CASSIAGALETQYF. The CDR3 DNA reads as TGTGCCAGTAGTATAGCGGGAGCGCTTGAGACCCAGTACTTC.

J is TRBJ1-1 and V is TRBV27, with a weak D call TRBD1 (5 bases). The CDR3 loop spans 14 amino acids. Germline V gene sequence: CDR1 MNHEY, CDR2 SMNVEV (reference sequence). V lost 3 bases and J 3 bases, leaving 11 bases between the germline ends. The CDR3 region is CASSLEGPYTEAFF. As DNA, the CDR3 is TGTGCCAGCAGTTTGGAGGGGCCCTACACTGAAGCTTTCTTT.

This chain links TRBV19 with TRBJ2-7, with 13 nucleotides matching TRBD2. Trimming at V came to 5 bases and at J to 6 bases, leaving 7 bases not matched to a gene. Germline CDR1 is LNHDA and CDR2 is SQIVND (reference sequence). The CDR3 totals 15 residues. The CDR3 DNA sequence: TGTGCCAGTAGTCCCGGACTAGCGGGAGCCGGCGAGCAGTACTTC. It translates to CASSPGLAGAGEQYF.